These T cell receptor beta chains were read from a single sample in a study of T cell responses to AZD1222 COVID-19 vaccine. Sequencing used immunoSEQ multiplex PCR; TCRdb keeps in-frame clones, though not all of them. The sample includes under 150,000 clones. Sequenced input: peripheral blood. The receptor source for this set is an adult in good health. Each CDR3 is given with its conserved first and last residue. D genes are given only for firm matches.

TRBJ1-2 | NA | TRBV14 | TGTGCCAGCAGCCAAAGGTCGAACTACTATGGCTACACCTTC | CASSQRSNYYGYTF
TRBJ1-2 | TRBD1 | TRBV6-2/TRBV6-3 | TGTGCCAGCAGTTACGGGGACAGTAGAATAGTCGACTATGGCTACACCTTC | CASSYGDSRIVDYGYTF
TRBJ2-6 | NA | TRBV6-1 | TGTGCCAGCAGTGAAGCGCGGCGTGCGAGCGGGGCCAACGTCCTGACTTTC | CASSEARRASGANVLTF
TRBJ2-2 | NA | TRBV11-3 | TGTGCCAGCGTTTGGAGTACGAACACCGGGGAGCTGTTTTTT | CASVWSTNTGELFF
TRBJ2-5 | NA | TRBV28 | TGTGCCAGCAGTTTATTACTAGCTGGCCTTGGGGAGACCCAGTACTTC | CASSLLLAGLGETQYF
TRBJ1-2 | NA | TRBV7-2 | TGTGCCAGCAGCTTAGCAGATGGGGGATATGGCTACACCTTC | CASSLADGGYGYTF
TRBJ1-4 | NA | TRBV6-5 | TGTGCCAGCAGCCGATACAGGGAACACCGTGAAAAACTGTTTTTT | CASSRYREHREKLFF
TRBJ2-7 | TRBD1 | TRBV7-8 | TGTGCCAGCAGTAGACAGGGGGCTAACTCCTACGAGCAGTACTTC | CASSRQGANSYEQYF
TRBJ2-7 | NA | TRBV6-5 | TGTGCCAGCAGTTCTTCTTGGGGGTACGAGCAGTACTTC | CASSSSWGYEQYF
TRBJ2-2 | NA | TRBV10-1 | TGCGCCAGCAGTGAGTCTGGGGGGCGCACCGGGGAGCTGTTTTTT | CASSESGGRTGELFF
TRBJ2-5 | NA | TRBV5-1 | TGCGCCAGCAGCCCGGGACAACCCGAGGTCCAAGAGACCCAGTACTTC | CASSPGQPEVQETQYF